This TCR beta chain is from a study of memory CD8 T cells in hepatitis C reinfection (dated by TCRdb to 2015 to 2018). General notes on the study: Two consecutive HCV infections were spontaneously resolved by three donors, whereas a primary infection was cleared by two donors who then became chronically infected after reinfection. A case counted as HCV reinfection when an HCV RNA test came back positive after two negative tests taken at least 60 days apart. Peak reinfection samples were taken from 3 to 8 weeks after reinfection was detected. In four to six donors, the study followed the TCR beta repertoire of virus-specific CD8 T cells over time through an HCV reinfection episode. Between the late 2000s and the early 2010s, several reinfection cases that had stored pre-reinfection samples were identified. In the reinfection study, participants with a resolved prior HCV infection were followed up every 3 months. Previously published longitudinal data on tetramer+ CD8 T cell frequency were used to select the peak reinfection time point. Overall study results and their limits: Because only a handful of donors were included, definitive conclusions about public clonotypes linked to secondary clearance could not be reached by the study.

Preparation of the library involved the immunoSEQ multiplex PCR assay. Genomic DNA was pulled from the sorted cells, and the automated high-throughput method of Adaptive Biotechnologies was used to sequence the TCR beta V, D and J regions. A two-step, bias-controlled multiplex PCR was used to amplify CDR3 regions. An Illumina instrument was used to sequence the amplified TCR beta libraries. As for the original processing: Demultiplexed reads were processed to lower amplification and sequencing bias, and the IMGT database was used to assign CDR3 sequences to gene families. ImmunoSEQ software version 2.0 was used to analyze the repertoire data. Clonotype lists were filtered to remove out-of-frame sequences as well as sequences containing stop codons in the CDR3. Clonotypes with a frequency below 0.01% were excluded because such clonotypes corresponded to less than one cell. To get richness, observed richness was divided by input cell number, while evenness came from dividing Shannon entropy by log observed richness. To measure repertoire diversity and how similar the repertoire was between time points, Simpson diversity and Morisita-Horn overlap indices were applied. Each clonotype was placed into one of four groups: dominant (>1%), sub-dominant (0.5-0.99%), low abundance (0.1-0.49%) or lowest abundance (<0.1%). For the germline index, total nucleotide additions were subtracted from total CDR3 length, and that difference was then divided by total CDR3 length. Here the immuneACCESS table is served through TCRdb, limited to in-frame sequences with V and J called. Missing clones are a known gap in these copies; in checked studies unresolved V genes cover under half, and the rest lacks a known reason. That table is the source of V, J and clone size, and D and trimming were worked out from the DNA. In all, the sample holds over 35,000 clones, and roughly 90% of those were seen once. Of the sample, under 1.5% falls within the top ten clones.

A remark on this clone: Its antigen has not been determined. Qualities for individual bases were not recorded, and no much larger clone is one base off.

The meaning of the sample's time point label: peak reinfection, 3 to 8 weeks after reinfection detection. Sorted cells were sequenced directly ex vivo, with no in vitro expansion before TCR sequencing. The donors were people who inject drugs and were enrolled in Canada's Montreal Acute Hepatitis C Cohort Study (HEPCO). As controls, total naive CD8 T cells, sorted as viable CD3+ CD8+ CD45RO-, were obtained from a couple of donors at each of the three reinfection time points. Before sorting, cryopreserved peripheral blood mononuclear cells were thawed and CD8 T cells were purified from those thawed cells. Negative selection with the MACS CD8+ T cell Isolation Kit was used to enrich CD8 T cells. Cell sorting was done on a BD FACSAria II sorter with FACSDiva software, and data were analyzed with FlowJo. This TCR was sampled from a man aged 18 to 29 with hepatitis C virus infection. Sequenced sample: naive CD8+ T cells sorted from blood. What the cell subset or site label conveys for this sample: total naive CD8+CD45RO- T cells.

The bases are TGTGCCAGCAGTTTAGTACTAGCGGGAAACTCCTACGAGCAGTACTTC. The resulting protein is CASSLVLAGNSYEQYF. This chain joins TRBV27 to TRBJ2-5; the junction holds 10 bases that match TRBD2. Matching the DNA end better, TRBJ2-7 makes the J call doubtful. Reading from cysteine to phenylalanine, the CDR3 counts 16 amino acids. The retained sequence is limited to the CDR3, 48 bases, with the frame set at the first base. CDR1 MNHEY and CDR2 SMNVEV were looked up in the germline V gene (reference sequence).